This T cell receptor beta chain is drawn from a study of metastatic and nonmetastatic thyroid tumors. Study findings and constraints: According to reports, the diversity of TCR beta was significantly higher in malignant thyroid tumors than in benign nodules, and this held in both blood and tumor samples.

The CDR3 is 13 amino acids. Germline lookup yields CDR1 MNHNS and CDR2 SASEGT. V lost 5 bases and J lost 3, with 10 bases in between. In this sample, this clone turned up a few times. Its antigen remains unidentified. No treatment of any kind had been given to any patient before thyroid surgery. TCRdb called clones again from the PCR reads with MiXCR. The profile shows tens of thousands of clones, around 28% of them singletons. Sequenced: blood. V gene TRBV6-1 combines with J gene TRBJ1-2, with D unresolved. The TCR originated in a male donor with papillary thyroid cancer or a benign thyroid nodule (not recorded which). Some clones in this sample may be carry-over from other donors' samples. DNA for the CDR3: TGTGCCAGCAGTAACACCGGGCACTATGGCTACACCTTC. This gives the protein CASSNTGHYGYTF.